The clone carrying this T cell receptor (beta chain) was detected only a few times. Its antigen is still unknown. The sample originates from a study of cytomegalovirus exposure and HLA in healthy donors. In the PCR, 60 Vbeta and 13 Jbeta primers were used. The data were produced by immunoSEQ multiplex PCR, yet TCRdb's version contains in-frame clones alone and is incomplete. The sample has under 200,000 clones, roughly 80% seen once; the top ten hold less than 2.5%. The germline V gene has CDR1 SGHRS and CDR2 YFSETQ. V was clipped by 0 bases and J by 4 bases, with 11 bases between them. The CDR3 length is 15 residues. General observations from the study: The records held CMV serostatus as the only immune exposure information.

This clonotype was obtained from a man aged 50-60 years in good health and CMV-seropositive. The chain links TRBV5-1 to TRBJ1-3; tentative D call: TRBD1 (6 bases). The specimen sequenced was PBMCs. The CDR3 spells CASSLGLQGGNTIYF. The CDR3 nucleotides read TGCGCCAGCAGCTTGGGACTTCAGGGGGGAAACACCATATATTTT.